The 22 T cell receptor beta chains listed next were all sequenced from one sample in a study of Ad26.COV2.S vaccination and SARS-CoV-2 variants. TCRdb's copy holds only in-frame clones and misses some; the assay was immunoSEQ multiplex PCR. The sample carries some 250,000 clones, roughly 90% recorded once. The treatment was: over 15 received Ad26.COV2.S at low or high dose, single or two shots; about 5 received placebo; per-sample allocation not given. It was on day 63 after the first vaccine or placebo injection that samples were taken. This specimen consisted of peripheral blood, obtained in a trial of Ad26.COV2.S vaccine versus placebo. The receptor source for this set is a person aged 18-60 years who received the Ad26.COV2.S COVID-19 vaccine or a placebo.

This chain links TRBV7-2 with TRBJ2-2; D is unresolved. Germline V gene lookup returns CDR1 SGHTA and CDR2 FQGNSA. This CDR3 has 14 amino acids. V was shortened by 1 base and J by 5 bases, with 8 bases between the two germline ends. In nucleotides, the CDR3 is TGTGCCAGCAGCTTAGTGGGAAGTACCGGGGAGCTGTTTTTT. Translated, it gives CASSLVGSTGELFF.

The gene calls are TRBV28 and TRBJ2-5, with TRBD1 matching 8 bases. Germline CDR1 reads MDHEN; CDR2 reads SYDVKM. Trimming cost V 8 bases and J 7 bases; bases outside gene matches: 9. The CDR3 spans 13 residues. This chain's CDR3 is CASGRGPPGTQYF. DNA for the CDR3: TGTGCCAGCGGCAGGGGGCCCCCGGGGACCCAGTACTTC. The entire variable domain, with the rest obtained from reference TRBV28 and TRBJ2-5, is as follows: DVKVTQSSRYLVKRTGEKVFLECVQDMDHENMFWYRQDPGLGLRLIYFSYDVKMKEKGDIPEGYSVSREKKERFSLILESASTNQTSMYLCASGRGPPGTQYFGPGTRLLVL.

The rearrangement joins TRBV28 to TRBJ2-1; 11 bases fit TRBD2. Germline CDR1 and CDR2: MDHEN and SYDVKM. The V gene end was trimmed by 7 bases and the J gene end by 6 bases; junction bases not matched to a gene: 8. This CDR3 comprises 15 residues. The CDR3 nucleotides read TGTGCCAGCACCCTAACTAGCGGGGGATCCAATGAGCAGTTCTTC. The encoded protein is CASTLTSGGSNEQFF. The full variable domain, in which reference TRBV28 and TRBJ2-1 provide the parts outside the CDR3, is DVKVTQSSRYLVKRTGEKVFLECVQDMDHENMFWYRQDPGLGLRLIYFSYDVKMKEKGDIPEGYSVSREKKERFSLILESASTNQTSMYLCASTLTSGGSNEQFFGPGTRLTVL.

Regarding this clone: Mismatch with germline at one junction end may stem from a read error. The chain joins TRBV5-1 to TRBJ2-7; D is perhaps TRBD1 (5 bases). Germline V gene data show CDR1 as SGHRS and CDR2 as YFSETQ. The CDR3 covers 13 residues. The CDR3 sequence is CASSLDTAAEQYF. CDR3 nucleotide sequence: TGCGCCAGCAGTTTGGACACCGCCGCCGAGCAGTACTTC.

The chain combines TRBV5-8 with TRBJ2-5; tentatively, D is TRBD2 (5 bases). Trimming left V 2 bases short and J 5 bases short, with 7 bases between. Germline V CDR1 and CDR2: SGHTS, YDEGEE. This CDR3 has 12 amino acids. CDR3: CASSFRGETQYF. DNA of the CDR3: TGTGCCAGCAGCTTTAGAGGGGAGACCCAGTACTTC.

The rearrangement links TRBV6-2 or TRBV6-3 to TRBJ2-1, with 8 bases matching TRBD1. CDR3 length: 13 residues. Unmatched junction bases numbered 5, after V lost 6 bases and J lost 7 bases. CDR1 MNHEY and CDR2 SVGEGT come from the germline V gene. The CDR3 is CASSKQGANEQFF. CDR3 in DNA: TGTGCCAGCAGCAAGCAGGGGGCAAATGAGCAGTTCTTC.

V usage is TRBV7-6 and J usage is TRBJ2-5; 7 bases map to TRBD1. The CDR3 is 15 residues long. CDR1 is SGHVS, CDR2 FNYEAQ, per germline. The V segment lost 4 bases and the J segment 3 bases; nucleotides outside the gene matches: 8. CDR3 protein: CASSSPFDREETQYF. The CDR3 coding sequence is TGTGCCAGCAGCTCCCCCTTCGACAGGGAAGAGACCCAGTACTTC. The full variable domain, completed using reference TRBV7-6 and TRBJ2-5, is GAGVSQSPRYKVTKRGQDVALRCDPISGHVSLYWYRQALGQGPEFLTYFNYEAQQDKSGLPNDRFSAERPEGSISTLTIQRTEQRDSAMYRCASSSPFDREETQYFGPGTRLLVL.

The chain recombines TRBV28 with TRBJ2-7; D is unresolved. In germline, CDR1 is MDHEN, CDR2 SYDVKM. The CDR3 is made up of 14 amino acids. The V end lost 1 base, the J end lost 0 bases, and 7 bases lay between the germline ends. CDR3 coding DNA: TGTGCCAGCAGTTTATTACAGCACTCCTACGAGCAGTACTTC. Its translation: CASSLLQHSYEQYF.

This CDR3 is CASSLPIGTGGLSSYNSPLHF. Written as DNA, the CDR3 is TGCGCCAGCAGCTTGCCCATCGGGACAGGGGGCCTGAGCTCCTATAATTCACCCCTCCACTTT. The chain employs TRBV5-1 and TRBJ1-6; 12 bases match TRBD1. After removal of 1 base from V and 0 bases from J, the junction contained 11 bases not matched to a gene. Germline V gene lookup returns CDR1 SGHRS and CDR2 YFSETQ. The CDR3 is 21 amino acids.

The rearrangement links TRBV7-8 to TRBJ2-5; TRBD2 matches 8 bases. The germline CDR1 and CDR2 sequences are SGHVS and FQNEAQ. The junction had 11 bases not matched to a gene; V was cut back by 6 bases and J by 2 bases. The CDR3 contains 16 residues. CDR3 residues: CASSFKTSANQETQYF. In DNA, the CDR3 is TGTGCCAGCAGTTTTAAGACTAGCGCGAATCAAGAGACCCAGTACTTC.

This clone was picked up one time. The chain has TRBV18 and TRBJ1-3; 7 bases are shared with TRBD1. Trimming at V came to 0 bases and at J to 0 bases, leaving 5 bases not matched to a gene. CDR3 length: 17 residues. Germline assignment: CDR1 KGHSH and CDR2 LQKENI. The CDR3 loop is CASSPPRGQSSGNTIYF. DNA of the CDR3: TGTGCCAGCTCACCACCGAGGGGACAGAGCTCTGGAAACACCATATATTTT.

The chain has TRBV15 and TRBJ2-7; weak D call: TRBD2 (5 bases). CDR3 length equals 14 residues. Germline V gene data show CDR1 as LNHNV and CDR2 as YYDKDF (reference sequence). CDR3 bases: TGTGCAACAACAGAGGGTTTAAACTCCTACGAGCAGTACTTC. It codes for CATTEGLNSYEQYF. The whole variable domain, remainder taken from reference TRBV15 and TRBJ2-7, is DAMVIQNPRYQVTQFGKPVTLSCSQTLNHNVMYWYQQKSSQAPKLLFHYYDKDFNNEADTPDNFQSRRPNTSFCFLDIRSPGLGDTAMYLCATTEGLNSYEQYFGPGTRLTVT.

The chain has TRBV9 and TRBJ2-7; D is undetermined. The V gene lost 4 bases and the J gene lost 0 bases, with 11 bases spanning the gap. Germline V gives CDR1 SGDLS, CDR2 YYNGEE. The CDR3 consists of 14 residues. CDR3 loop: CASSPRSSSYEQYF. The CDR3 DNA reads TGTGCCAGCAGCCCCCGCAGCAGCTCCTACGAGCAGTACTTC.

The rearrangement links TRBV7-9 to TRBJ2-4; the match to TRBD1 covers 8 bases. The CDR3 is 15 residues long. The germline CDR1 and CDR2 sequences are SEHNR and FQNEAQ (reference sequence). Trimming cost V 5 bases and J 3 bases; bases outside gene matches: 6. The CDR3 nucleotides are TGTGCCAGCAGCGCGCCCGACAGGGGCAAAAACATTCAGTACTTC. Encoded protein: CASSAPDRGKNIQYF.

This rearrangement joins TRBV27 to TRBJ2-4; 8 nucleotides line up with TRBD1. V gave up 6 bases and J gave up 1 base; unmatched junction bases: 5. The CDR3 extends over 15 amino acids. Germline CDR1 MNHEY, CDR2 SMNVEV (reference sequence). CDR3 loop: CASRQGVRAKNIQYF. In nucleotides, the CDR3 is TGTGCCAGCAGACAGGGGGTCAGGGCCAAAAACATTCAGTACTTC.

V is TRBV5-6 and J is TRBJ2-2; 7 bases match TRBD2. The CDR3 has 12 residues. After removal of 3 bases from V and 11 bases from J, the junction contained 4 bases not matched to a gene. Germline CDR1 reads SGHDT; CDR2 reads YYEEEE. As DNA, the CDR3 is TGTGCCAGCAGCTCCGCGGGAGCCGAGCTGTTTTTT. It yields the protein CASSSAGAELFF.

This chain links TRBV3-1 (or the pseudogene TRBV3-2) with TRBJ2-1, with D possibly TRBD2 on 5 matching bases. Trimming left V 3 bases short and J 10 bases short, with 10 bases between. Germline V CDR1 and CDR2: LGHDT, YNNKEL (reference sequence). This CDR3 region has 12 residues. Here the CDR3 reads CASSHSREEQFF. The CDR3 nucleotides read TGTGCCAGCAGCCATTCACGGGAAGAGCAGTTCTTC.

In DNA, the CDR3 is TGTGCCAGCTCGCCTCCGGGACAGGGCATGAACACTGAAGCTTTCTTT. Protein sequence: CASSPPGQGMNTEAFF. This chain connects TRBV18 to TRBJ1-1, with TRBD1 identical over 9 bases. Germline V lookup: CDR1 KGHSH, CDR2 LQKENI. The CDR3 sequence is 16 residues long. Germline trimming cut 6 bases from V and 0 bases from J; bases unmatched to any gene: 8.

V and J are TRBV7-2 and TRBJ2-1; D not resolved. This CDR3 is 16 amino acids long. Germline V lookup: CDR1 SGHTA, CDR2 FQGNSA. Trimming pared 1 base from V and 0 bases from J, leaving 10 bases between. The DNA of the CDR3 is TGTGCCAGCAGCTTAGGGGCCCGACCCTCCTACAATGAGCAGTTCTTC. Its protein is CASSLGARPSYNEQFF.

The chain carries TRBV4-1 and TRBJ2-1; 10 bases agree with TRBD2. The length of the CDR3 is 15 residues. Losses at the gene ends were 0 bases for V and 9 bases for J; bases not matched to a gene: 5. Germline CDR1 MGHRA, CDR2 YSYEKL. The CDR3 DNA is TGCGCCAGCAGCCAAGACCCTAGCGGGAGCAGTGAGCAGTTCTTC. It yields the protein CASSQDPSGSSEQFF.

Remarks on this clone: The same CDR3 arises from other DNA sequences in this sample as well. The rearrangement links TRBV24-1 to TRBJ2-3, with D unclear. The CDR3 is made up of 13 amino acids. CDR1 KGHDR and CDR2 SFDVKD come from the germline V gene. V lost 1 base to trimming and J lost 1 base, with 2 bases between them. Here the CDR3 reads CATSDLGTDTQYF. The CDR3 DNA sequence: TGTGCCACCAGTGATTTAGGCACAGATACGCAGTATTTT.

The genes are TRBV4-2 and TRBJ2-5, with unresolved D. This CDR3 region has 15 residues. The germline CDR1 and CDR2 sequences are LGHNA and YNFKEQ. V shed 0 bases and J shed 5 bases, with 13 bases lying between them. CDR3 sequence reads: CASSQDLSVEETQYF. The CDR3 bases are TGTGCCAGCAGCCAAGATCTCAGCGTGGAGGAGACCCAGTACTTC.